This paragraph reports one T cell receptor beta chain. These data are taken from a study of cytomegalovirus exposure and HLA in healthy donors. The V and J ends lost 3 bases and 5 bases, in that order; junction bases with no gene match: 5. CDR3 length equals 15 residues. Germline lookup yields CDR1 SGDLS and CDR2 YYNGEE. PCR amplification relied on 60 Vbeta primers (plus 13 Jbeta primers). Clones were read by immunoSEQ multiplex PCR, and TCRdb kept only the in-frame ones, dropping some. The clone table shows under 250,000 clones, with the ten largest holding about 1%. This TCR derives from a girl between 2 and 10 years old in good health and CMV-seropositive. V usage is TRBV9 and J usage is TRBJ2-2; 9 bases are shared with TRBD1. The sample comprised PBMCs. The CDR3 loop reads CASSEGTGWTGELFF. CDR3 coding DNA: TGTGCCAGCAGCGAGGGGACAGGGTGGACCGGGGAGCTGTTTTTT.